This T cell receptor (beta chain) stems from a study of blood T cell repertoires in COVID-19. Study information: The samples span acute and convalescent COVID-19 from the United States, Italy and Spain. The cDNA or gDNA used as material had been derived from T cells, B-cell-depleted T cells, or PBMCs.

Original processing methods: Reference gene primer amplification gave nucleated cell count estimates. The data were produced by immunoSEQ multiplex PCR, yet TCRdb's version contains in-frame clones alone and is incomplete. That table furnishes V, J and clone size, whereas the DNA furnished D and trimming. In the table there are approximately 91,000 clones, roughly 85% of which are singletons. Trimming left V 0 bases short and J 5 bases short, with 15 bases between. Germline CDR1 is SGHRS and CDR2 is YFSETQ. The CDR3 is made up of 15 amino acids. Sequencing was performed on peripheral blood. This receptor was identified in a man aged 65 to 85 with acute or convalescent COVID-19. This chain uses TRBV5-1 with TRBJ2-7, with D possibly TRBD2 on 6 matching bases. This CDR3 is CASSLVQAGSDEQYF. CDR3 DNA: TGCGCCAGCAGCTTGGTTCAGGCGGGATCCGACGAGCAGTACTTC.